Described below is a single T cell receptor (beta chain) sequence and its context. The record originates from a study of shared clonotypes between healthy human individuals. Germline assignment: CDR1 MNHNY and CDR2 SVGAGI (reference sequence). Trimming cost V 5 bases and J 7 bases, with 12 bases left between them. The CDR3 covers 14 residues. An even split of each subset's genomic DNA across several immunoSEQ plates was performed. Assay: immunoSEQ multiplex PCR; the TCRdb copy retains only in-frame clones and omits some. The sample includes some 2,100,000 clones, about 94% of them seen just once. The receptor was derived from a young man in good health. The V gene is TRBV6-6, the J gene TRBJ1-6; tentative D call: TRBD1 (5 bases). Sequencing was carried out using naive CD4+ T cells sorted from blood. Subset specified: CD45RA+ positively selected. CDR3 loop: CASSQRGGNSPLHF. The CDR3 DNA follows: TGTGCCAGCAGTCAAAGGGGTGGGAATTCACCCCTCCACTTT.